This TCR beta chain emerged from a study of blood T cell repertoires in COVID-19 (dated by TCRdb to the early 2020s). In terms of the full investigation: Samples from collaborators originated in the United States, Italy and Spain and spanned both the acute and convalescent phases of COVID-19. The prospective study material was composed of cDNA or gDNA derived from T cells, B-cell-depleted T cells, or PBMCs. Subjects who had been exposed to COVID-19, were actively infected with it, or had recovered from it provided the deeply sampled blood TCRbeta repertoires that made up the dataset. The repertoires were released in a freely available public database intended as a resource for research on the immune response to SARS-CoV-2. The samples were drawn from two sources: the first 160 participants of the ongoing ImmuneRACE study, and about 1,300 subjects contributed by 6 global collaborators. A de-identified subject ID, COVID-19 status, age in years and sex were almost always included in the sample metadata. Where available, HLA class I and class II types were obtained from metadata supplied by the sample provider rather than from assay-based typing. Results the study describes overall, beyond this receptor: How much clinical and demographic metadata was included differed by source and by participant, and the metadata was provided uncurated.

Concerning this clone: What antigen it recognizes has not been identified. The record has no base qualities; no much larger clone is one base away.

In the prospective study, participants were roughly 18 to 100 years old, resided in 24 geographic areas of the United States, and were enrolled through a virtual design. In the prospective study, cohorts were assigned on the basis of participant-reported clinical history obtained from a screening survey and a study questionnaire. In the prospective study, whole blood, serum and a nasopharyngeal or oropharyngeal swab were collected from each participant by mobile phlebotomists. Additional blood draws and questionnaires over an approximately two-month period could optionally be provided by prospective study participants. Blood samples from the prospective study were shipped frozen or at room temperature prior to DNA extraction. From the cysteine up to the phenylalanine, the CDR3 has a length of 15 residues. The retained sequence is limited to the CDR3, 45 bases, with the frame set at the first base. The CDR1 and CDR2 encoded by the germline V gene are SGHTA and FQGNSA. Between the V and J ends, shortened by 6 bases and 1 base respectively, the junction contains 16 bases.

TCRbeta CDR3 regions were amplified from genomic DNA by means of the immunoSEQ Assay, a bias-controlled multiplex PCR. The original pipeline was this. Nucleated cell counts per sample were estimated from amplification of reference gene primers within the assay. To quantify the absolute abundance of each unique TCRbeta CDR3 rearrangement, sequence reads were collapsed and filtered. For each sample, productive Simpson clonality was calculated as the square root of Simpson's diversity index across productive rearrangements. In its TCRdb copy, this immuneACCESS table keeps in-frame sequences only and misses some clones. Where compared with another copy, unresolved V genes explain less than half of these, and the others have no known cause. V and J calls and clone size come straight from that table; D and trimming were deduced from the DNA. The sample table holds 300,000 to 400,000 clones, of which roughly 85% were seen once. The top ten clones comprise about 4.2% of the sample.

The receptor was derived from a woman aged 40 to 50 with acute COVID-19. The specimen was PBMCs or T cells enriched from blood (not recorded which). The chain is made from TRBV7-2 and TRBJ2-7; 6 matching bases give a weak D call of TRBD1. For the CDR3, the sequence is CASRPYGTQSYEQYF. The DNA reads as follows: TGTGCCAGCAGGCCGTACGGGACACAGTCCTACGAGCAGTACTTC.